This T cell receptor beta chain appears in the sequencing data of a study of T cells in Graves' hyperthyroidism and ophthalmopathy. Trimming cost V 8 bases and J 6 bases; bases outside gene matches: 11. The CDR3 is 15 amino acids. Germline CDR1 MDHEN, CDR2 SYDVKM. RNA transcripts gave rise to amplified TCR beta CDR3 regions. TCR CDR3 regions were first amplified by RT-PCR with HTBI primers. In TCRdb, the multiplex PCR reads were re-called with MiXCR into one record per CDR3 protein. The sample holds about 290,000 distinct CDR3 sequences, 13% to 15% seen once. PBMCs were obtained from 10 ml fresh peripheral blood.

The TCR sequence derives from a woman in her forties or fifties with Graves' hyperthyroidism that later progressed to Graves' ophthalmopathy. This chain uses TRBV28 with TRBJ1-1, with 11 bases lining up with TRBD1. The source material was blood. CDR3 in DNA: TGTGCCAGCGAAGAGACTGGACAGGGGGCGTCTGAAGCTTTCTTT. Its protein is CASEETGQGASEAFF.